This T cell receptor beta chain was obtained from a study of PD-1 blockade in mismatch repair-deficient tumors. Libraries were prepared by immunoSEQ multiplex PCR; TCRdb keeps only in-frame clonotypes and omits some of them. The sample holds 15,000 to 20,000 clones, around 81% seen once. The CDR3 is made up of 16 amino acids. CDR1 and CDR2 from the germline V gene are KGHSH and LQKENI. V dropped 3 bases and J dropped 4 bases, with 16 bases sitting between them. Sequences were derived from PBMCs, sampled 4 weeks after starting pembrolizumab. The clonotype originates from an adult with mismatch repair-deficient cancer. The V gene is TRBV18, the J gene TRBJ2-1; tentative D call: TRBD1 (5 bases). CDR3 nucleotides: TGTGCCAGCTCACCCAGGGCTGCCTTAACATACAATGAGCAGTTCTTC. Protein: CASSPRAALTYNEQFF.